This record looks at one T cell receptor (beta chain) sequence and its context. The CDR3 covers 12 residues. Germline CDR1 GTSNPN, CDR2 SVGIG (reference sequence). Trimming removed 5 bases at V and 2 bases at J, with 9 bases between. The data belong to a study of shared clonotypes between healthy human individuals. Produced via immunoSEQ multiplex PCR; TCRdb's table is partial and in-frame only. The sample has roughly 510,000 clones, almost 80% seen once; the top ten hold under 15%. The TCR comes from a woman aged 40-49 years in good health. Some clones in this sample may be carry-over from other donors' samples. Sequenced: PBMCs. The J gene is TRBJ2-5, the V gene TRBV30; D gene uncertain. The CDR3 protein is CAWGFPQETQYF. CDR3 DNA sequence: TGTGCCTGGGGATTCCCACAAGAGACCCAGTACTTC. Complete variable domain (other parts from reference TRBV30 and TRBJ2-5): SQTIHQWPATLVQPVGSPLSLECTVEGTSNPNLYWYRQAAGRGLQLLFYSVGIGQISSEVPQNLSASRPQDRQFILSSKKLLLSDSGFYLCAWGFPQETQYFGPGTRLLVL.